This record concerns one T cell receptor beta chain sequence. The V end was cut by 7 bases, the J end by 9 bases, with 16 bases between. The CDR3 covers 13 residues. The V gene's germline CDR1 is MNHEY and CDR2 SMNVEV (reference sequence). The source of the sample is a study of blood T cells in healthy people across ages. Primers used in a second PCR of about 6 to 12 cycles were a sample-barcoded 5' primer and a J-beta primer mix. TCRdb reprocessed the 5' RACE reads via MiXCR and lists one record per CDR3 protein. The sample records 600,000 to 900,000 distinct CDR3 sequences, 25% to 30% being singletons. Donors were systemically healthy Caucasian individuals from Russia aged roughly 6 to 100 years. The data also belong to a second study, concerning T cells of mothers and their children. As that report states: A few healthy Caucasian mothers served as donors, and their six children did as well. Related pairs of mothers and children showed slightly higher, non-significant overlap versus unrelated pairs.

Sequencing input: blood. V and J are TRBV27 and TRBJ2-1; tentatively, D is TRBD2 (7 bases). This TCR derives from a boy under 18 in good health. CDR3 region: CASIGGALGEQFF. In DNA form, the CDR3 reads TGTGCCAGCATAGGGGGGGCCCTGGGTGAGCAGTTCTTC.